One and the same sample provided the 9 T cell receptor beta chains below, sequenced in a study of blood T cell repertoires in COVID-19. The table came from immunoSEQ multiplex PCR; TCRdb's copy has only in-frame clones and leaves some out. This table has around 300,000 clones, just over 85% appearing once. Sequencing was done on a sample of peripheral blood. The receptors come from a woman in her twenties or thirties with active or convalescent COVID-19.

The rearrangement links TRBV4-1 to TRBJ2-1; D is perhaps TRBD1 (6 bases). The CDR3 runs to 16 residues. Trimming shortened V by 1 base and J by 0 bases, and 10 bases separated the two germline ends. Germline-derived CDR1 and CDR2 are MGHRA and YSYEKL. This chain's CDR3 is CASSQGTASSYNEQFF. The CDR3 DNA reads TGCGCCAGCAGCCAAGGGACAGCAAGCTCCTACAATGAGCAGTTCTTC.

CDR3 residues: CASSFNAGEQFF. The CDR3 bases are TGTGCCAGCAGCTTTAATGCAGGCGAGCAGTTCTTC. The chain uses TRBV5-4 and TRBJ2-1; no firm D call. The germline V gene encodes CDR1 SGHNT and CDR2 YYREEE (reference sequence). The CDR3 sequence is 12 residues long. V lost 2 bases and J 10 bases, leaving 10 bases between the germline ends.

The V gene is TRBV10-3, the J gene TRBJ1-1, with D tentatively TRBD1 (5 bases). Germline V gene sequence: CDR1 ENHRY, CDR2 SYGVKD. Trimming removed 2 bases from V and 7 bases from J, with 11 bases in between. The CDR3 sequence is 13 residues long. This CDR3 is CAISERGGVEAFF. In DNA form, the CDR3 reads TGTGCCATCAGTGAGAGGGGTGGGGTTGAAGCTTTCTTT.

Regarding this clone: The sample contains more than one DNA sequence encoding this CDR3. V usage is TRBV7-2 and J usage is TRBJ2-3; D gene uncertain. Trimming removed 5 bases at V and 2 bases at J, with 8 bases between. The CDR3 covers 13 residues. CDR1 is SGHTA, CDR2 FQGNSA, per germline. The CDR3 DNA sequence: TGTGCCAGCAGCCTGAAACACACAGATACGCAGTATTTT. The encoded protein is CASSLKHTDTQYF.

The chain joins TRBV6-2 or TRBV6-3 to TRBJ2-1; 12 bases are a match to TRBD2. J gave up 7 bases and V 4 bases, and 5 bases lay outside the gene matches. The CDR3 covers 15 residues. Looked up from germline, CDR1 is MNHEY and CDR2 is SVGEGT. The CDR3, as DNA: TGTGCCAGCAGTTCCCTAGCGGGGGGGCCAAATGAGCAGTTCTTC. Its translation is CASSSLAGGPNEQFF.

The chain couples TRBV13 to TRBJ1-2, with 7 bases fitting TRBD1. Looked up from germline, CDR1 is PRHDT and CDR2 is FYEKMQ (reference sequence). The junction had 9 bases not matched to a gene; V was cut back by 4 bases and J by 10 bases. This CDR3 is built from 13 residues. The CDR3 DNA reads TGTGCCAGCAGCTCAAGGGGACAGCGCCCCTACACCTTC. Residues: CASSSRGQRPYTF.

The CDR3 loop reads CASSILKQGYNEQFF. The CDR3, as DNA: TGTGCCAGTAGTATACTTAAACAGGGTTACAATGAGCAGTTCTTC. V and J are TRBV19 and TRBJ2-1; D possibly corresponds to TRBD1 (6 bases). This CDR3 is 15 amino acids long. Germline CDR1 is LNHDA and CDR2 is SQIVND (reference sequence). V was pared by 2 bases and J by 4 bases, with 12 bases between.

The V and J genes are TRBV7-2 and TRBJ1-6; D might be TRBD1 (5 bases). With 1 base removed from V and 4 bases from J, the gap between germline ends came to 17 bases. Germline-derived CDR1 and CDR2 are SGHTA and FQGNSA. CDR3 length: 18 residues. The CDR3 DNA sequence: TGTGCCAGCAGCTTAGGTTCGGGGACTTCTTATTATAATTCACCCCTCCACTTT. Translated, it gives CASSLGSGTSYYNSPLHF.

The chain carries TRBV7-9 and TRBJ1-2; a possible D gene is TRBD1 (6 bases). Trimming cost V 2 bases and J 6 bases, with 10 bases left between them. This CDR3 region has 13 residues. Germline-derived CDR1 and CDR2 are SEHNR and FQNEAQ (reference sequence). This CDR3 reads CASSLRSGDGYTF. For the CDR3, the DNA is TGTGCCAGCAGCTTAAGGTCAGGGGATGGCTACACCTTC. The entire variable domain, with the rest obtained from reference TRBV7-9 and TRBJ1-2, is as follows: DTGVSQNPRHKITKRGQNVTFRCDPISEHNRLYWYRQTLGQGPEFLTYFQNEAQLEKSRLLSDRFSAERPKGSFSTLEIQRTEQGDSAMYLCASSLRSGDGYTFGSGTRLTVV.